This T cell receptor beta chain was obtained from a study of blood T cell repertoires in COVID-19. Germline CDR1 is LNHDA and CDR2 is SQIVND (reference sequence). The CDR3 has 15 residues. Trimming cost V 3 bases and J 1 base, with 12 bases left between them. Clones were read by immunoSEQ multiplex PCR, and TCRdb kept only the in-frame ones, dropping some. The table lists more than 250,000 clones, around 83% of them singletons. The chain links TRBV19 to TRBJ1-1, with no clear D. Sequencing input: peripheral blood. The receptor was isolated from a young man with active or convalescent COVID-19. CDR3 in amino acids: CASSMGSEANTEAFF. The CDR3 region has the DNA TGTGCCAGTAGTATGGGGAGTGAGGCGAACACTGAAGCTTTCTTT.